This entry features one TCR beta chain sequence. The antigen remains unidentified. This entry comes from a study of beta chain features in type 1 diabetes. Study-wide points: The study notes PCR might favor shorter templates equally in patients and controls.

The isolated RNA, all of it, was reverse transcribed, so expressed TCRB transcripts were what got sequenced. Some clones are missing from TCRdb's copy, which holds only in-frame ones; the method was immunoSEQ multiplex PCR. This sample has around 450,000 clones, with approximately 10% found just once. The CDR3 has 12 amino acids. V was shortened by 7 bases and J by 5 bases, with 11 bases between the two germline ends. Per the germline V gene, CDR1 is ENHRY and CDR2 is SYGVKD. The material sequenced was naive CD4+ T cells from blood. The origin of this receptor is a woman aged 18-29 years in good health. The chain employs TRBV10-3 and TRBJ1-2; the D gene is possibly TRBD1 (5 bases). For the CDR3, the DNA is TGTGCCATCAAGGACAACGCATATGGCTACACCTTC. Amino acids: CAIKDNAYGYTF.